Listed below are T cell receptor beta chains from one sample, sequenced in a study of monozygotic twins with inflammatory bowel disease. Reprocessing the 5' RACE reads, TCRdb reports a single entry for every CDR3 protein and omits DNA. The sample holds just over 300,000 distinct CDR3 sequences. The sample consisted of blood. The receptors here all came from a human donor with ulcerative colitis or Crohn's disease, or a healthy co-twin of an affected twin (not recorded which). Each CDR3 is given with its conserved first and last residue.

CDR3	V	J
CASSFQGVTGELFF	TRBV12-3/TRBV12-4	TRBJ2-2
CASRFEAGSFHEQYF	TRBV5-1	TRBJ2-7
CSARIVGTGGAGNYGYTF	TRBV20-1	TRBJ1-2
CASSVGWQANYGYTF	TRBV9	TRBJ1-2
CASKLGGNTYEQYF	TRBV28	TRBJ2-7
CASSARQRPLSQYF	TRBV7-2	TRBJ2-5
CASSYSPTGIDTEAFF	TRBV6-2/TRBV6-3	TRBJ1-1
CASSFPGPRTTRDNEQFF	TRBV12-3/TRBV12-4	TRBJ2-1
CAWSGKVEKLFF	TRBV30	TRBJ1-4
CASSQVGSLYEQYF	TRBV14	TRBJ2-7
CASSSRDGNTGELFF	TRBV6-5	TRBJ2-2
CASSLEGSGSSITGELFF	TRBV11-2	TRBJ2-2
CSAELSRQLGYF	TRBV20-1	TRBJ2-3
CASSQDGGTKTYYEQYF	TRBV4-1	TRBJ2-7
CASIGTNYNEQFF	TRBV5-8	TRBJ2-1
CASSLKGGIMNTEAFF	TRBV27	TRBJ1-1
CATLNPNRVDGNTIYF	TRBV10-3	TRBJ1-3
CASSLGQAAYEQYF	TRBV7-9	TRBJ2-7
CASSPADGSYEQYF	TRBV18	TRBJ2-7
CASSPYRDGYTF	TRBV7-2	TRBJ1-2
CASMGGSRQPQHF	TRBV6-1	TRBJ1-5
CASRDGDLLYGYTF	TRBV12-3/TRBV12-4	TRBJ1-2
CSVSSTEHTGELFF	TRBV29-1	TRBJ2-2
CAWRLGGNPSCEQYF	TRBV30	TRBJ2-7
CSVLDTNTEAFF	TRBV29-1	TRBJ1-1
CASNPWGGTASASRSYGYTF	TRBV6-2/TRBV6-3	TRBJ1-2
CASSFVGGGQPQHF	TRBV27	TRBJ1-5
CASSGGTGVGVNEQFF	TRBV7-8	TRBJ2-1
CARPPFDSGEPYNEQFF	TRBV27	TRBJ2-1
CASSRNVQNYEQYF	TRBV18	TRBJ2-7
CASSRGQGGQNTGELFF	TRBV9	TRBJ2-2
CSARVRGYGYTF	TRBV20-1	TRBJ1-2
CASGLGAGVLGQPQHF	TRBV6-1	TRBJ1-5
CASSSSDRGEQFF	TRBV6-2/TRBV6-3	TRBJ2-1
CASSKQGAPNYEQYF	TRBV28	TRBJ2-7
CAWTPGLASTGELFF	TRBV30	TRBJ2-2
CASSLTLAGGPSEDF	TRBV11-2	TRBJ2-3
CASRPGTDTQYF	TRBV6-2/TRBV6-3	TRBJ2-3
CASSFVQSYEQYF	TRBV7-9	TRBJ2-7
CASSPLPGQSAYEQYF	TRBV5-1	TRBJ2-7
CASSPGLAGPDTQYF	TRBV12-3/TRBV12-4	TRBJ2-3
CASSPRANYGYTF	TRBV28	TRBJ1-2
CASSSGLAGGRDTGELFF	TRBV27	TRBJ2-2
CATSPGAGRNTEAFF	TRBV24-1	TRBJ1-1
CASGPGGSFIDTQYF	TRBV7-9	TRBJ2-3
CASSPVRTRGPNTDTQYF	TRBV9	TRBJ2-3
CASSPGTTNTGELFF	TRBV19	TRBJ2-2